The present TCR beta chain was sequenced within a study of identical twins. The CDR3 is 16 amino acids. V shed 5 bases, J shed 6 bases, and the junction held 8 bases outside the gene matches. Germline V gives CDR1 SNHLY, CDR2 FYNNEI. Study-level findings and limits: Fewer insertions characterized abundant cord blood beta clonotypes, whereas memory repertoires showed none.

Unique molecular identifiers were present on cDNA, and template switching added a universal primer site. TCRdb recomputed calls from the 5' RACE reads with MiXCR, one row per CDR3 protein. This sample has just under 550,000 distinct CDR3 sequences, with about 15% found just once. Note on this clonotype: The antigen remains undetermined.

These data were likewise used in another study, on yellow fever vaccine responses in identical twins.

This chain uses TRBV2 with TRBJ2-2; 11 nucleotides line up with TRBD2. Specimen: CD4+ T cells sorted from blood. The source of this sequence is a woman in her late teens or twenties in good health. CDR3 nucleotide sequence: TGTGCCAGCAGTTCCCAACTAGCGGGAGTGTCCGGGGAGCTGTTTTTT. Translated: CASSSQLAGVSGELFF.